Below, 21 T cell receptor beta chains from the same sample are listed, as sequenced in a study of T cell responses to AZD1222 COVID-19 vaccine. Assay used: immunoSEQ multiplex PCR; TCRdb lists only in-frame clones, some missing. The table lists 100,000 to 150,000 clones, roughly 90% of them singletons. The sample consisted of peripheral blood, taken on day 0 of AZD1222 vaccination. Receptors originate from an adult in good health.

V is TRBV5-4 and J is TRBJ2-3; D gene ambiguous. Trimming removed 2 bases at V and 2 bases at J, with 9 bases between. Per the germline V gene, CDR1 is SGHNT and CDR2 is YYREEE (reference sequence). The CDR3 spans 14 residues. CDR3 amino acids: CASSFRSSTDTQYF. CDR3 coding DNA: TGTGCCAGCAGCTTTCGGTCTTCCACAGATACGCAGTATTTT.

In nucleotides, the CDR3 is TGTGCCGGTGACAGGGTTGGCACTGAAGCTTTCTTT. The encoded protein is CAGDRVGTEAFF. V gene TRBV30 combines with J gene TRBJ1-1; 7 bases are shared with TRBD1. This CDR3 contains 12 residues. Germline values: CDR1 GTSNPN, CDR2 SVGIG (reference sequence). V was pared by 8 bases and J by 4 bases, with 7 bases of the junction left unmatched.

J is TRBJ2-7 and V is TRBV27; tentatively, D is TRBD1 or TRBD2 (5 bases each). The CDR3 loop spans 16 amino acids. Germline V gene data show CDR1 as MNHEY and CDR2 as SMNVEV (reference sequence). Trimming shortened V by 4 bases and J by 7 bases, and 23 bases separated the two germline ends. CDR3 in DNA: TGTGCCAGCAGTTCTCACGACCGGGGCGGGTATCGGGAGCAGTACTTC. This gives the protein CASSSHDRGGYREQYF.

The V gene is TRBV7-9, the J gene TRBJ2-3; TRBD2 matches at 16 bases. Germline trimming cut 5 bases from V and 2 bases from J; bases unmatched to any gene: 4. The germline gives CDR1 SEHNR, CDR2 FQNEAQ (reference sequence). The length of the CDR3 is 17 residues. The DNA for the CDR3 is TGTGCCAGCAGCCGGGGACTAGCGGGAGGGTTCACAGATACGCAGTATTTT. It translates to CASSRGLAGGFTDTQYF.

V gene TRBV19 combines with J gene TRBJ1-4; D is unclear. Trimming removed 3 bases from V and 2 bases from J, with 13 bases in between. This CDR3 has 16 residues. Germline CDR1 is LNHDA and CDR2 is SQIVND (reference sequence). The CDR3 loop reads CASSMRGIRTNEKLFF. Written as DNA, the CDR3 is TGTGCCAGTAGTATGAGAGGGATTCGCACTAATGAAAAACTGTTTTTT.

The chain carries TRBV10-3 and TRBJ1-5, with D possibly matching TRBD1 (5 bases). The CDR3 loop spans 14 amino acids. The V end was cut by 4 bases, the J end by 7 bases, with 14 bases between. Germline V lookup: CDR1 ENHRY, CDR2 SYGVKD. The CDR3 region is CAISGGGARQPQHF. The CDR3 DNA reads TGTGCCATCAGTGGGGGAGGGGCTCGACAGCCCCAGCATTTT.

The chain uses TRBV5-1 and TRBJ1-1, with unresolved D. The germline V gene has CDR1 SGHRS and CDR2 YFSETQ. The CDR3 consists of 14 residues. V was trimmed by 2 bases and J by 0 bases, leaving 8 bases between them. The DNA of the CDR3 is TGCGCCAGCAGCTTAGACACAATGAACACTGAAGCTTTCTTT. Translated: CASSLDTMNTEAFF.

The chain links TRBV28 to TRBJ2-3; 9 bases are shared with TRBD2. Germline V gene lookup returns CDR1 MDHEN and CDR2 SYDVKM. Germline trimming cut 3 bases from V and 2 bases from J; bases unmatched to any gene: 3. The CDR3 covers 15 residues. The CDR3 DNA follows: TGTGCCAGCAGTTTCCTAGCGGGACACACAGATACGCAGTATTTT. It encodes CASSFLAGHTDTQYF.

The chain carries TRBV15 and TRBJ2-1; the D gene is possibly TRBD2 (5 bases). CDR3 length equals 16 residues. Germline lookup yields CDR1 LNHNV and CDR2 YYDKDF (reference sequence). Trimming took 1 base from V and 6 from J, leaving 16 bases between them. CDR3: CATSRGREGKGNEQFF. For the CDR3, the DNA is TGTGCCACCAGCAGAGGACGGGAAGGTAAGGGCAATGAGCAGTTCTTC.

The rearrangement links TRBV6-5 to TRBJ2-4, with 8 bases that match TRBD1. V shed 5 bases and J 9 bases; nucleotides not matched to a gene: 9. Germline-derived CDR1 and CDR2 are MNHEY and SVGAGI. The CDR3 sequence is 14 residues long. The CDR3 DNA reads TGTGCCAGCAGTCTGGACAGGGACTTTGCCATTCAGTACTTC. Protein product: CASSLDRDFAIQYF.

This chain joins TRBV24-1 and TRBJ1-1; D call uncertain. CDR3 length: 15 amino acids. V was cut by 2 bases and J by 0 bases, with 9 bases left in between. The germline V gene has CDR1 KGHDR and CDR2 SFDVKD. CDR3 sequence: CATSDSGRMNTEAFF. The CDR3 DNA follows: TGTGCCACCAGTGATTCGGGTCGGATGAACACTGAAGCTTTCTTT.

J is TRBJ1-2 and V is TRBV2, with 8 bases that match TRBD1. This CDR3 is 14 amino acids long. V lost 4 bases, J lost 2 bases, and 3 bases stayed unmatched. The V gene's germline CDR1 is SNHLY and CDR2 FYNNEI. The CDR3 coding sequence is TGTGCCAGCAGTGGGCAGGGGGCGAACTATGGCTACACCTTC. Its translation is CASSGQGANYGYTF.

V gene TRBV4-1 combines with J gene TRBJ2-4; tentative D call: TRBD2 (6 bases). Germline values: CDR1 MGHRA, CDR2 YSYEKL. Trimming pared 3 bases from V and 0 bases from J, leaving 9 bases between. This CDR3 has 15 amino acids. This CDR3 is CASSQLGLAKNIQYF. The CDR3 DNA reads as TGCGCCAGCAGCCAGCTGGGACTAGCCAAAAACATTCAGTACTTC.

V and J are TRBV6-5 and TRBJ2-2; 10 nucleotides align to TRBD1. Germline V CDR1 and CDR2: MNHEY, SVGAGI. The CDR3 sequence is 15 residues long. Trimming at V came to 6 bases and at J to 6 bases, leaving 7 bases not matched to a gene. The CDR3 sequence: CASRELGQGAGELFF. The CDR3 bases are TGTGCCAGCAGAGAGCTAGGACAGGGGGCCGGGGAGCTGTTTTTT.

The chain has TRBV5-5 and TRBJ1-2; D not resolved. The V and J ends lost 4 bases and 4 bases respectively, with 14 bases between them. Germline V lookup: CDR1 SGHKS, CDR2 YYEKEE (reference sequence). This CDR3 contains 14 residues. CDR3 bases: TGTGCCAGCAGCGTGGCCCCCGCCGTCTATGGCTACACCTTC. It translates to CASSVAPAVYGYTF.

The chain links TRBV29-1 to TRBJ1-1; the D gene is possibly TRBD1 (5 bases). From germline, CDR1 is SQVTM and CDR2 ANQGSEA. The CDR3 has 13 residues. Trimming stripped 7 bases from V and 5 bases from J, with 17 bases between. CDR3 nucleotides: TGCAGCGCTTGGGACCGGATGGTAACTGAAGCTTTCTTT. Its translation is CSAWDRMVTEAFF. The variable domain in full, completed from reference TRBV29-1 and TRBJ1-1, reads SAVISQKPSRDICQRGTSLTIQCQVDSQVTMMFWYRQQPGQSLTLIATANQGSEATYESGFVIDKFPISRPNLTFSTLTVSNMSPEDSSIYLCSAWDRMVTEAFFGQGTRLTVV.

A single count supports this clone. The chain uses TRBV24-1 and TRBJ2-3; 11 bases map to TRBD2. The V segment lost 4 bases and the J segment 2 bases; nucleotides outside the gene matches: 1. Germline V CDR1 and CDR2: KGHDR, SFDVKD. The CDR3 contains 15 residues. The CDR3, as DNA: TGTGCCACCAGTGAACTAGCGGGAGACACAGATACGCAGTATTTT. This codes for CATSELAGDTDTQYF.

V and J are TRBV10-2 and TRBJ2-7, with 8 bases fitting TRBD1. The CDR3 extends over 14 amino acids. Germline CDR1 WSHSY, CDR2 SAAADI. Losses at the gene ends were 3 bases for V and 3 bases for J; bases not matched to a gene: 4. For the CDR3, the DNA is TGCGCCAGCAGTGATTGGGACAGGATCTACGAGCAGTACTTC. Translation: CASSDWDRIYEQYF.

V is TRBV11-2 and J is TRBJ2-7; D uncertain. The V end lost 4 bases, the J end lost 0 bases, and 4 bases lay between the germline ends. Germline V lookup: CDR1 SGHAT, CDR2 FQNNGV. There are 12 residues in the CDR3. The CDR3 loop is CASSWDSYEQYF. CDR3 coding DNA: TGTGCCAGCAGCTGGGACTCCTACGAGCAGTACTTC.

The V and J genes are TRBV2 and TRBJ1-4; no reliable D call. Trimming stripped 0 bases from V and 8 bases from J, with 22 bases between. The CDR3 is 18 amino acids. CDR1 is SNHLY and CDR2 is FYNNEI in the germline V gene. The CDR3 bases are TGTGCCAGCAGTGAAGCGCTTCGCCCGGACTTCTCTAGCGAAAAACTGTTTTTT. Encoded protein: CASSEALRPDFSSEKLFF.

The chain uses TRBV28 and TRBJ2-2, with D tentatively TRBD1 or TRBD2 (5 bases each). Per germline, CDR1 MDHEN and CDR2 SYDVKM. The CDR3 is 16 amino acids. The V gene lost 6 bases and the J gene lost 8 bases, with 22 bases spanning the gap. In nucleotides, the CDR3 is TGTGCCAGCAGCTCAGATCACAAAGGGACGGCTGGGGAGCTGTTTTTT. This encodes CASSSDHKGTAGELFF.